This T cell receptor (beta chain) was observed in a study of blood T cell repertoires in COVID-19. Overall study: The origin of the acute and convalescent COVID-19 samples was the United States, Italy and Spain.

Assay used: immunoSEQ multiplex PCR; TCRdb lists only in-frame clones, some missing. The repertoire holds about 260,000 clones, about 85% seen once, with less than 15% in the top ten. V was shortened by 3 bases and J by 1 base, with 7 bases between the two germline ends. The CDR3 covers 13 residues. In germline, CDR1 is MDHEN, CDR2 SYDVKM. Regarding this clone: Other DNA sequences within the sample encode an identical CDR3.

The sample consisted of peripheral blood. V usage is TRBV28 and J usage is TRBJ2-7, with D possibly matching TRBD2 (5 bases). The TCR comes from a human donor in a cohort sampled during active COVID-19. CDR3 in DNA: TGTGCCAGCAGTTTTCGAGGGTCCTACGAGCAGTACTTC. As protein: CASSFRGSYEQYF.